This T cell receptor (beta chain) was found in a study of T-cell memory formation after mild COVID-19. Each CDR3 protein is one row after TCRdb ran MiXCR on the 5' RACE reads. The sample consists of under 350,000 distinct CDR3 sequences, under 20% of them appearing once. Germline V gene sequence: CDR1 LGHNA, CDR2 YSLEER. Trimming pared 0 bases from V and 5 bases from J, leaving 9 bases between. The CDR3 totals 14 residues. The TCR was taken from a man younger than 35 who had mild COVID-19 (a few samples of this study predate the infection). Cell type and time point are not known. The genes are TRBV4-3 and TRBJ2-3; perhaps TRBD2 as D (6 bases). Sequencing was done on a sample of PBMCs or a T cell subset sorted from them (not recorded which). The CDR3 DNA sequence: TGCGCCAGCAGCCAAGATCCGGGAGAAGATACGCAGTATTTT. It codes for CASSQDPGEDTQYF.